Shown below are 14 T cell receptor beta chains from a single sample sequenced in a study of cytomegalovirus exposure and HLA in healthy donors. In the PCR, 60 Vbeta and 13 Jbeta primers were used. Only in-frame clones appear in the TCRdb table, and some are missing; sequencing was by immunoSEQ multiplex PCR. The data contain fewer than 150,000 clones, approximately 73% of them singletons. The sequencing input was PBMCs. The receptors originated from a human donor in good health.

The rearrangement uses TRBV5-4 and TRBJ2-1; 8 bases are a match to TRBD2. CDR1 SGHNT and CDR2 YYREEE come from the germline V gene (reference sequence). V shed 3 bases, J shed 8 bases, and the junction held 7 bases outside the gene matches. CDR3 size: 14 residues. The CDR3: CASSSGTRVYEQFF. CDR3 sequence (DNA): TGTGCCAGCAGCTCCGGGACTAGGGTCTATGAGCAGTTCTTC.

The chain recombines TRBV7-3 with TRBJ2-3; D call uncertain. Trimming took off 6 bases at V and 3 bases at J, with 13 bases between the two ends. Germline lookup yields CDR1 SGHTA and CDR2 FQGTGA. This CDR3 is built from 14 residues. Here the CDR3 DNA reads TGTGCCAGCAGTTCTCACCCCGGGACAGATACGCAGTATTTT. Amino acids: CASSSHPGTDTQYF.

CDR3 protein: CASSQSPGVVWFTEAFF. As DNA, the CDR3 is TGTGCCAGCAGCCAAAGTCCAGGGGTGGTATGGTTCACTGAAGCTTTCTTT. The chain recombines TRBV14 with TRBJ1-1, with a weak D call TRBD1 (6 bases). Trimming removed 2 bases at V and 4 bases at J, with 20 bases between. This CDR3 is 17 amino acids long. Germline V CDR1 and CDR2: SGHDN, FVKESK.

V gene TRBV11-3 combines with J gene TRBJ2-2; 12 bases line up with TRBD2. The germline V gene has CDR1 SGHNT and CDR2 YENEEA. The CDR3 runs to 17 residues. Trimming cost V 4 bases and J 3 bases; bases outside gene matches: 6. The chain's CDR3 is CASSYLAGGAHTGELFF. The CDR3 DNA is TGTGCCAGCAGCTACCTAGCGGGAGGGGCGCACACCGGGGAGCTGTTTTTT.

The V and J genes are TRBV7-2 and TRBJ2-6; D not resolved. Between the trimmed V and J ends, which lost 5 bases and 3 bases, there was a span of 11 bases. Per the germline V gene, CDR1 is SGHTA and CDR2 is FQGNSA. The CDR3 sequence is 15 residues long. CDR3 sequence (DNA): TGTGCCAGCAGCATTTTTACGGGTGGGGCCAACGTCCTGACTTTC. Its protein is CASSIFTGGANVLTF.

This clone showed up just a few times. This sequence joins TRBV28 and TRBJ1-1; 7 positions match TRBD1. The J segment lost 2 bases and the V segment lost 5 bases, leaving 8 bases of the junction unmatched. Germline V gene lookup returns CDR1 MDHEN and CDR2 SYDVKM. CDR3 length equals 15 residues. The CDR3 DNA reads TGTGCCAGCAGTCCCCCGGGACAGCTCAACACTGAAGCTTTCTTT. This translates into CASSPPGQLNTEAFF.

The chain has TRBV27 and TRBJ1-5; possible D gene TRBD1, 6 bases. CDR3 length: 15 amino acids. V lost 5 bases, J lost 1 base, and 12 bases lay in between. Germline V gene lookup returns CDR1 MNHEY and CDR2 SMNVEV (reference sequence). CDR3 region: CASSPRTASNQPQHF. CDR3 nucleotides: TGTGCCAGCAGTCCGCGGACAGCCAGCAATCAGCCCCAGCATTTT.

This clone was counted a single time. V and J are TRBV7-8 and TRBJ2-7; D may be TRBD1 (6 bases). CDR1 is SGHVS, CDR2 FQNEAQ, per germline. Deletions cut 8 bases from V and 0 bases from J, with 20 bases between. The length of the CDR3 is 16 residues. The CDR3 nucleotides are TGTGCCAGCTCCGCAGGTGCAGGGGCTCTCTCCTACGAGCAGTACTTC. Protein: CASSAGAGALSYEQYF.

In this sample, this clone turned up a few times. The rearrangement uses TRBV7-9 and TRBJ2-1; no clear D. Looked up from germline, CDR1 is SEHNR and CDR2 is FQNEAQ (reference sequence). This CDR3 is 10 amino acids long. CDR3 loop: CALLNNEQFF. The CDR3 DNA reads TGTGCACTATTAAACAATGAGCAGTTCTTC. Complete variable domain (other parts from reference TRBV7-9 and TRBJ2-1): DTGVSQNPRHKITKRGQNVTFRCDPISEHNRLYWYRQTLGQGPEFLTYFQNEAQLEKSRLLSDRFSAERPKGSFSTLEIQRTEQGDSAMYLCALLNNEQFFGPGTRLTVL.

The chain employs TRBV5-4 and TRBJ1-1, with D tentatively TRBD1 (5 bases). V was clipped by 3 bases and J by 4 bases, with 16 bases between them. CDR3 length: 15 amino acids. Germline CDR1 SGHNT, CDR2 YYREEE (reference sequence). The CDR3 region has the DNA TGTGCCAGCAGCTGGGCAGGGCAGGGAGGCACTGAAGCTTTCTTT. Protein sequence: CASSWAGQGGTEAFF.

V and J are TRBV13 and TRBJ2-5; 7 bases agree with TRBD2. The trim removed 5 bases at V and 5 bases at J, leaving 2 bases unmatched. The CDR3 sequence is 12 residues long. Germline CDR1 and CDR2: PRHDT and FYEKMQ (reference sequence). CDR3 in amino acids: CASSGGGETQYF. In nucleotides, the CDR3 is TGTGCCAGCAGCGGGGGAGGGGAGACCCAGTACTTC.

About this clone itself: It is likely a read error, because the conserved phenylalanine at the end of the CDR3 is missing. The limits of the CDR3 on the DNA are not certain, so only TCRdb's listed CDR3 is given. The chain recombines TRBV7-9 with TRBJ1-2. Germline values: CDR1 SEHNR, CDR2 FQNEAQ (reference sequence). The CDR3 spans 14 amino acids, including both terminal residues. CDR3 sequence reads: CASSNAPGNYLFSL.

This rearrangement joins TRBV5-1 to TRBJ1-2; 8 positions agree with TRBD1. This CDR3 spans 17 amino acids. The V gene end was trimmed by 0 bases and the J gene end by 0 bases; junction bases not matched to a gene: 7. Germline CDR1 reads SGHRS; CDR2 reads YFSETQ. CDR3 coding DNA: TGCGCCAGCAGCTTGGTAGGACAGGGACTCTCTAACTATGGCTACACCTTC. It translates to CASSLVGQGLSNYGYTF.

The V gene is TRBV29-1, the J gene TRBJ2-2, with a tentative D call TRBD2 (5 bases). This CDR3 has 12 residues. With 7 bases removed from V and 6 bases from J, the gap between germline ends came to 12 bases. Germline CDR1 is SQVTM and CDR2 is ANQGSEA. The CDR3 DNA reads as TGCAGCGCCGGGCTAGCAGCCGGGGAGCTGTTTTTT. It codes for CSAGLAAGELFF.